The rows below give T cell receptor beta chains drawn from one sample of a study of multiple sclerosis patients with progressive multifocal leukoencephalopathy. Sequencing was performed with immunoSEQ multiplex PCR; in TCRdb, only in-frame clones are kept and a portion is missing. The sample shows more than 25,000 clones, approximately 90% of them seen only once. Sequencing used PBMCs. These receptors were collected from a human donor with multiple sclerosis. CDR3s include the opening cysteine and the closing phenylalanine or tryptophan. The D gene is left open where the match is weak. Not every row has a clone size; where given, it reads once, few, many or a size class.

length: 12
J: TRBJ2-7
size: NA
V: TRBV2
D: NA
CDR3: CASRLTSYEQYF
DNA: TGTGCCAGCAGGTTGACTAGCTACGAGCAGTACTTC

length: 17
J: TRBJ2-7
size: once
V: TRBV4-3
D: NA
CDR3: CASSQEVGSGRTYEQYF
DNA: TGCGCCAGCAGCCAAGAGGTAGGGAGCGGGCGAACCTACGAGCAGTACTTC

length: 14
J: TRBJ2-1
size: NA
V: TRBV4-1
D: NA
CDR3: CASSQEGDGDEQFF
DNA: TGCGCCAGCAGCCAAGAAGGGGATGGTGATGAGCAGTTCTTC

length: 20
J: TRBJ1-6
size: NA
V: TRBV12-2
D: NA
CDR3: CASRRPAEDTGSSYNSPLHF
DNA: TGTGCAAGTCGCCGCCCAGCCGAGGACACAGGAAGCTCCTATAATTCACCCCTCCACTTT

length: 12
J: TRBJ1-1
size: NA
V: TRBV10-3
D: NA
CDR3: CAISREGTEAFF
DNA: TGTGCCATCAGCCGGGAAGGCACTGAAGCTTTCTTT

length: 14
J: TRBJ2-5
size: NA
V: TRBV7-2
D: TRBD2
CDR3: CASSLAGGVETQYF
DNA: TGTGCCAGCAGTTTAGCGGGGGGGGTAGAGACCCAGTACTTC

length: 13
J: TRBJ1-1
size: NA
V: TRBV5-1
D: NA
CDR3: CASSLGTNTEAFF
DNA: TGCGCCAGCAGCTTGGGGACGAACACTGAAGCTTTCTTT

length: 14
J: TRBJ1-3
size: NA
V: TRBV6-6
D: NA
CDR3: CASREEGSGNTIYF
DNA: TGTGCCAGCAGGGAAGAGGGGTCTGGAAACACCATATATTTT

length: 14
J: TRBJ1-3
size: NA
V: TRBV30
D: NA
CDR3: CAWNLGSSGNTIYF
DNA: TGTGCCTGGAACTTGGGCAGCTCTGGAAACACCATATATTTT

length: 14
J: TRBJ1-5
size: NA
V: TRBV10-3
D: NA
CDR3: CAIKGGRGNQPQHF
DNA: TGTGCCATCAAAGGTGGCAGGGGCAATCAGCCCCAGCATTTT

length: 15
J: TRBJ2-1
size: NA
V: TRBV5-4
D: NA
CDR3: CASSLGSWNYNEQFF
DNA: TGTGCCAGCAGCTTGGGATCGTGGAACTACAATGAGCAGTTCTTC

length: 18
J: TRBJ1-3
size: NA
V: TRBV5-1
D: NA
CDR3: CASSLGTEGPNSGNTIYF
DNA: TGCGCCAGCAGCTTGGGGACCGAGGGACCCAACTCTGGAAACACCATATATTTT

length: 14
J: TRBJ2-7
size: NA
V: TRBV27
D: NA
CDR3: CASRRQGGSYEQYF
DNA: TGTGCCAGCAGGCGGCAGGGGGGGTCCTACGAGCAGTACTTC

length: 14
J: TRBJ1-1
size: NA
V: TRBV6-6
D: NA
CDR3: CASTIPGPLTEAFF
DNA: TGTGCCAGCACGATTCCTGGGCCGTTAACTGAAGCTTTCTTT

length: 14
J: TRBJ2-1
size: once
V: TRBV5-1
D: TRBD1
CDR3: CASSPGTGGHEQFF
DNA: TGCGCCAGCAGCCCCGGGACAGGAGGCCATGAGCAGTTCTTC

length: 11
J: TRBJ2-5
size: NA
V: TRBV29-1
D: NA
CDR3: CSVLVSETQYF
DNA: TGCAGCGTTTTGGTTTCTGAGACCCAGTACTTC

length: 13
J: TRBJ1-1
size: once
V: TRBV9
D: NA
CDR3: CASSPWTNTEAFF
DNA: TGTGCCAGCAGCCCATGGACGAACACTGAAGCTTTCTTT

length: 13
J: TRBJ1-2
size: NA
V: TRBV5-4
D: NA
CDR3: CASSTPRASDYTF
DNA: TGTGCCAGCAGCACACCTCGGGCGTCGGACTACACCTTC

length: 15
J: TRBJ1-3
size: few
V: TRBV19
D: NA
CDR3: CATTRGPSSGNTIYF
DNA: TGTGCCACCACGAGGGGACCCTCCTCTGGAAACACCATATATTTT

length: 11
J: TRBJ1-1
size: NA
V: TRBV20-1
D: NA
CDR3: CSASFSTEAFF
DNA: TGCAGTGCTAGTTTTTCGACTGAAGCTTTCTTT

length: 14
J: TRBJ1-1
size: NA
V: TRBV7-8
D: NA
CDR3: CASSLNQGNTEAFF
DNA: TGTGCCAGCAGCTTAAATCAGGGGAACACTGAAGCTTTCTTT

length: 14
J: TRBJ2-5
size: NA
V: TRBV2
D: TRBD1
CDR3: CASSWDRGQETQYF
DNA: TGTGCCAGCAGTTGGGACAGGGGACAAGAGACCCAGTACTTC

length: 15
J: TRBJ1-1
size: NA
V: TRBV27
D: NA
CDR3: CASSLSRQSGTEAFF
DNA: TGTGCCAGCAGTTTATCGCGTCAGTCGGGAACTGAAGCTTTCTTT

length: 12
J: TRBJ1-1
size: NA
V: TRBV30
D: NA
CDR3: CAWRLFRSEAFF
DNA: TGTGCCTGGAGGCTGTTCCGCAGTGAAGCTTTCTTT

length: 15
J: TRBJ1-1
size: once
V: TRBV2
D: TRBD1
CDR3: CASSEVGQGLGEAFF
DNA: TGTGCCAGCAGTGAAGTGGGACAGGGTTTGGGTGAAGCTTTCTTT

length: 13
J: TRBJ1-2
size: NA
V: TRBV7-3
D: NA
CDR3: CASSPQGRDGYTF
DNA: TGTGCCAGCAGCCCCCAGGGGCGCGATGGCTACACCTTC

length: 15
J: TRBJ2-7
size: NA
V: TRBV7-2
D: TRBD1
CDR3: CASSQDRGGTYEQYF
DNA: TGCGCCAGCAGCCAAGACAGGGGTGGGACCTACGAGCAGTACTTC

length: 14
J: TRBJ2-3
size: NA
V: TRBV4-1
D: NA
CDR3: CASSQEGPTDTQYF
DNA: TGCGCCAGCAGCCAGGAGGGCCCCACAGATACGCAGTATTTT

length: 16
J: TRBJ2-5
size: NA
V: TRBV5-1
D: TRBD2
CDR3: CASSLAGTSVPETQYF
DNA: TGCGCCAGCAGCTTGGCCGGGACTAGCGTTCCAGAGACCCAGTACTTC

length: 14
J: TRBJ1-6
size: NA
V: TRBV9
D: NA
CDR3: CASSVQDQDSPLHF
DNA: TGTGCCAGCAGCGTGCAGGATCAGGATTCACCCCTCCACTTT

length: 15
J: TRBJ2-1
size: once
V: TRBV4-1
D: TRBD2
CDR3: CASSQVTRGAGGQFF
DNA: TGCGCCAGCAGCCAAGTAACAAGAGGAGCGGGGGGGCAGTTCTTC

length: 14
J: TRBJ1-5
size: NA
V: TRBV10-3
D: NA
CDR3: CAISVHGENQPQHF
DNA: TGTGCCATCAGTGTCCACGGTGAAAATCAGCCCCAGCATTTT

length: 14
J: TRBJ1-2
size: NA
V: TRBV6-5
D: TRBD1
CDR3: CASGTGSISYGYTF
DNA: TGTGCCAGCGGGACAGGGAGTATTTCCTATGGCTACACCTTC

length: 13
J: TRBJ2-7
size: once
V: TRBV6-1
D: NA
CDR3: CASGEGTTYEQYF
DNA: TGTGCCAGCGGGGAAGGGACGACCTACGAGCAGTACTTC

length: 13
J: TRBJ2-5
size: NA
V: TRBV7-7
D: TRBD2
CDR3: CASGRGGRETQYF
DNA: TGTGCTAGCGGGCGGGGGGGGCGAGAGACCCAGTACTTC

length: 16
J: TRBJ1-5
size: NA
V: TRBV5-6
D: TRBD1
CDR3: CASSLGSGTGFQPQHF
DNA: TGTGCCAGCAGCTTGGGGTCTGGGACAGGGTTTCAGCCCCAGCATTTT

length: 14
J: TRBJ2-1
size: once
V: TRBV27
D: TRBD1
CDR3: CASSSTHTGGRKFF
DNA: TGTGCCAGCAGTTCTACACATACAGGGGGAAGGAAGTTCTTC

length: 14
J: TRBJ2-5
size: NA
V: TRBV9
D: NA
CDR3: CASSVGAGRETQYF
DNA: TGTGCCAGCAGCGTAGGGGCGGGCCGAGAGACCCAGTACTTC

length: 16
J: TRBJ2-2
size: NA
V: TRBV7-8
D: NA
CDR3: CASSLWTVGGTGELFF
DNA: TGTGCCAGCAGCCTATGGACAGTGGGAGGCACCGGGGAGCTGTTTTTT

length: 15
J: TRBJ2-7
size: NA
V: TRBV7-2
D: TRBD1
CDR3: CASSGRTGDSYEQYF
DNA: TGTGCCAGCAGCGGGCGGACAGGGGACTCCTACGAGCAGTACTTC

length: 15
J: TRBJ2-7
size: NA
V: TRBV15
D: NA
CDR3: CATSRVQSAPYEQYF
DNA: TGTGCCACCAGCAGAGTCCAATCTGCCCCCTACGAGCAGTACTTC

length: 14
J: TRBJ2-7
size: NA
V: TRBV6-5
D: NA
CDR3: CASRTGRSLYEQYF
DNA: TGTGCCAGCAGAACGGGCCGATCCCTATACGAGCAGTACTTC

length: 13
J: TRBJ1-1
size: NA
V: TRBV2
D: NA
CDR3: CASSGLENTEAFF
DNA: TGTGCCAGCAGTGGTTTGGAGAACACTGAAGCTTTCTTT

length: 13
J: TRBJ2-6
size: NA
V: TRBV25-1
D: NA
CDR3: CASSGAGANVLTF
DNA: TGTGCCAGCTCCGGGGCTGGGGCCAACGTCCTGACTTTC

length: 15
J: TRBJ1-2
size: NA
V: TRBV19
D: TRBD1
CDR3: CASRRGQGANYGYTF
DNA: TGTGCCAGTAGGAGGGGACAGGGGGCAAACTATGGCTACACCTTC

length: 15
J: TRBJ1-1
size: NA
V: TRBV27
D: NA
CDR3: CASTGGPFMSTEAFF
DNA: TGTGCCAGCACTGGCGGGCCCTTTATGAGCACTGAAGCTTTCTTT

length: 15
J: TRBJ2-1
size: NA
V: TRBV6-1
D: NA
CDR3: CASSEGQGGYNEQFF
DNA: TGTGCCAGCAGTGAAGGGCAGGGGGGATACAATGAGCAGTTCTTC

length: 12
J: TRBJ1-2
size: NA
V: TRBV28
D: NA
CDR3: CASSVTGHGYTF
DNA: TGTGCCAGCAGTGTCACAGGGCACGGCTACACCTTC